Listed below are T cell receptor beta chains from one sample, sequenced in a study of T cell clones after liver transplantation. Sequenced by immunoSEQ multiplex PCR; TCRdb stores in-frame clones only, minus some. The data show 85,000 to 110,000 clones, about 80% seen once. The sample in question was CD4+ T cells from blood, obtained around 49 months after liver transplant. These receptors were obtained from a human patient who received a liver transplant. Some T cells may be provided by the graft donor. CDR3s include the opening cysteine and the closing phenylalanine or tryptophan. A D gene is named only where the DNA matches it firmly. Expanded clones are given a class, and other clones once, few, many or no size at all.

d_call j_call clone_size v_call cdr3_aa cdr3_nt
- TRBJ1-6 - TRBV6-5 CASSYSGEGNSPLHF TGCGCCAGCAGTTACTCAGGTGAGGGGAATTCACCCCTCCACTTT
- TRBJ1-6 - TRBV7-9 CASSLRVLQELTYNSPLHF TGTGCCAGCAGCTTGAGGGTCCTACAGGAACTGACTTATAATTCACCCCTCCACTTT
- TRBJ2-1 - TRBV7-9 CASSPSVHYNEQFF TGTGCCAGCAGCCCATCGGTCCACTACAATGAGCAGTTCTTC
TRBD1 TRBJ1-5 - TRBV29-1 CSVAPGTGVNQPQHF TGCAGCGTCGCCCCCGGGACAGGGGTCAATCAGCCCCAGCATTTT
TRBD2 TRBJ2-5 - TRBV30 CAWSLAGGQRETQYF TGTGCCTGGAGTCTAGCGGGAGGGCAGCGGGAGACCCAGTACTTC
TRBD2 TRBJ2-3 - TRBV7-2 CASSSGLAVDTQYF TGTGCCAGCAGCTCTGGACTAGCAGTAGATACGCAGTATTTT
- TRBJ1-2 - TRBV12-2 CASRLVPGGFGYTF TGTGCAAGTCGCTTAGTTCCAGGGGGCTTTGGCTACACCTTC
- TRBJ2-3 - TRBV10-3 CAISEGYTQYF TGTGCCATCAGTGAGGGTTATACGCAGTATTTT
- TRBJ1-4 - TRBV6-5 CASSWTVGRIGEKLFF TGTGCCAGCAGTTGGACAGTCGGGAGAATTGGGGAAAAACTGTTTTTT
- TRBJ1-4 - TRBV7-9 CASSSYRDEEKLFF TGTGCCAGCAGCTCTTACAGGGATGAGGAAAAACTGTTTTTT
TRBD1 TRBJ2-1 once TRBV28 CATERLTGGDISSYNEQFF TGTGCCACCGAGCGTTTGACAGGGGGTGATATAAGCTCCTACAATGAGCAGTTCTTC
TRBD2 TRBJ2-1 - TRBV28 CASSFRLAVYNEQFF TGTGCCAGCAGTTTCAGACTAGCGGTCTACAATGAGCAGTTCTTC
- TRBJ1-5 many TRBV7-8 CASSLVRGMGPQHF TGTGCCAGCAGCTTAGTTCGGGGTATGGGGCCCCAGCATTTT
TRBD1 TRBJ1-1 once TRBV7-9 CASSTRTGREGTEAFF TGTGCCAGCAGCACCCGGACAGGGCGGGAGGGCACTGAAGCTTTCTTT
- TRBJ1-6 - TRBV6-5 CASQGRQVLNSPLHF TGTGCCAGCCAAGGGAGACAGGTTTTGAATTCACCCCTCCACTTT
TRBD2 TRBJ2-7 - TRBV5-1 CASSLLSGSDAMNEQYF TGCGCCAGCAGCTTGCTGAGCGGGAGCGACGCTATGAACGAGCAGTACTTC
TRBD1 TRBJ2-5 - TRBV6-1 CASEDRGVPETQYF TGTGCCAGCGAAGACAGGGGAGTACCGGAGACCCAGTACTTC
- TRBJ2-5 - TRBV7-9 CASSLGAGYQETQYF TGTGCCAGCAGCTTAGGGGCCGGCTACCAAGAGACCCAGTACTTC
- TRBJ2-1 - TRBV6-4 CASSGQARDEQFF TGTGCCAGCAGTGGTCAGGCGAGGGATGAGCAGTTCTTC
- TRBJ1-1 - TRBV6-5 CASTDPGKVEAFF TGTGCCAGCACCGACCCAGGAAAAGTTGAAGCTTTCTTT
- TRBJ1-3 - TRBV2 CASREQVSSGNTIYF TGTGCCAGCAGAGAACAGGTTAGCTCTGGAAACACCATATATTTT
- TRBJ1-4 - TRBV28 CASSTRQRPNEKLFF TGTGCCAGCAGTACCCGACAGAGACCTAATGAAAAACTGTTTTTT
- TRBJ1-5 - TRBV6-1 CASSDFLNQPQHF TGTGCCAGCAGCGACTTTCTCAATCAGCCCCAGCATTTT
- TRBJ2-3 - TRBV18 CASSPLDYRTSTDTQYF TGTGCCAGCTCACCACTTGATTACAGGACGAGCACAGATACGCAGTATTTT
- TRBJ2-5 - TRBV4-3 CASSRGQRYQETQYF TGCGCCAGCAGCCGAGGACAGCGGTACCAAGAGACCCAGTACTTC
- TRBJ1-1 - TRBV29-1 CSGQRDTEAFF TGCAGCGGCCAAAGGGACACTGAAGCTTTCTTT
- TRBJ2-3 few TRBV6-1 CASSVGSTDTQYF TGTGCCAGCAGTGTGGGGAGCACAGATACGCAGTATTTT
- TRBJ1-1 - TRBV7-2 CASSPGAVYDTEAFF TGTGCCAGCAGCCCCGGGGCGGTATATGACACTGAAGCTTTCTTT
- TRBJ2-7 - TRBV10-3 CAISEGGLSSYEQYF TGTGCCATCAGTGAGGGAGGGTTGAGCTCCTACGAGCAGTACTTC
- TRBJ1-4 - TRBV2 CASSDSSYEKLFF TGTGCCAGCAGTGATTCATCCTACGAAAAACTGTTTTTT
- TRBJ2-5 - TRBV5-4 CASSPRQGGPETQYF TGTGCCAGCAGCCCGAGACAGGGAGGGCCTGAGACCCAGTACTTC
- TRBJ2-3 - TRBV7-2 CASSLRVETQYF TGTGCCAGCAGCTTAAGAGTTGAGACGCAGTATTTT